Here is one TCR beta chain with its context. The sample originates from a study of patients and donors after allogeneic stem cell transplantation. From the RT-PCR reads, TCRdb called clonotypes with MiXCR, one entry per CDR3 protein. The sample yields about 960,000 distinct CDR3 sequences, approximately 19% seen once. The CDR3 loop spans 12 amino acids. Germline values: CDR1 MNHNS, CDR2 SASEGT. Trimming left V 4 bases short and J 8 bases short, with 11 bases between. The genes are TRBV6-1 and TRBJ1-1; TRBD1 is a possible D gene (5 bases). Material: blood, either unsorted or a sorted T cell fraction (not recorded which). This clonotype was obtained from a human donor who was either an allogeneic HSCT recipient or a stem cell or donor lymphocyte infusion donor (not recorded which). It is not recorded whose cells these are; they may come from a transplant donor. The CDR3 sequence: CASSVGGFEAFF. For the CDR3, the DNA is TGTGCCAGCAGTGTCGGGGGGTTCGAAGCTTTCTTT.